This TCR beta chain was retrieved from a study of blood T cell repertoires in COVID-19. Original analysis: Amplification of reference gene primers provided the estimated nucleated cell counts. Assay: immunoSEQ multiplex PCR; the TCRdb copy retains only in-frame clones and omits some. D and trimming were read from the DNA, whereas the V and J calls and clone size are those reported in that table. The sample lists approximately 220,000 clones; 80% to 85% were seen once. This TCR was recovered from a man between 35 and 55 years old with acute or convalescent COVID-19. Sequences were obtained from peripheral blood.

The CDR3 loop is CASSLTGQGEHSGANVLTF. In DNA form, the CDR3 reads TGTGCCAGCAGCTTAACAGGACAGGGGGAACACTCTGGGGCCAACGTCCTGACTTTC. The chain combines TRBV7-3 with TRBJ2-6; 10 nucleotides line up with TRBD1. CDR1 SGHTA and CDR2 FQGTGA come from the germline V gene. V trimming: 0 bases; J trimming: 0 bases; junction bases outside the gene matches: 5. The CDR3 runs to 19 residues. Combining the CDR3 with reference TRBV7-3 and TRBJ2-6 gives the whole variable domain GAGVSQTPSNKVTEKGKYVELRCDPISGHTALYWYRQSLGQGPEFLIYFQGTGAADDSGLPNDRFFAVRPEGSVSTLKIQRTERGDSAVYLCASSLTGQGEHSGANVLTFGAGSRLTVL.